This TCR beta chain stems from a study of somatic mutations in cytotoxic T cells in rheumatoid arthritis. CDR3 size: 15 residues. The germline V gene encodes CDR1 LNHNV and CDR2 YYDKDF (reference sequence). J was trimmed by 4 bases and V by 6 bases; bases with no gene match: 11. In the case of this clone: Its antigen is currently unknown.

Regarding the study as a whole: The identity of the antigens targeted by the expanded CD8+ clones remained unknown.

Sequencing was performed with immunoSEQ multiplex PCR; in TCRdb, only in-frame clones are kept and a portion is missing. Found here are 9,900 or so clones, around four fifths of them singletons; the top ten hold about 8.1%. Material for sequencing was CD8+ T cells sorted from blood. This TCR was recovered from an adult with rheumatoid arthritis. The chain links TRBV15 to TRBJ1-1; 7 nucleotides line up with TRBD1. The CDR3 loop reads CATRPKTGKGTEAFF. The CDR3, as DNA: TGTGCCACCAGGCCCAAGACAGGGAAGGGCACTGAAGCTTTCTTT.